This entry lists 20 T cell receptor beta chains sequenced from one sample in a study of tumor-infiltrating lymphocytes in localized non-small cell lung cancer (dated by TCRdb to the early 2020s). Receptor amplification or capture employed the immunoSEQ multiplex PCR assay. The table was pulled from immuneACCESS by TCRdb, which kept in-frame rearrangements only. Such tables lose some clones; where checked, under half of the loss comes from unresolved V genes, and the rest has no known cause. The sample includes around 21,000 clones, with over 70% observed a single time. The top ten constitute around 3.4% of the sample. The sequenced material came from lung tumor tissue. The source is a human donor with non-small cell lung cancer.

This clone was found a few times. This chain uses TRBV5-1 with TRBJ2-2; 7 bases agree with TRBD2. The ends lost 6 bases at V and 0 bases at J; junction bases unmatched: 2. The CDR3 spans 14 residues. Looked up from germline, CDR1 is SGHRS and CDR2 is YFSETQ. The CDR3 loop is CASKLATNTGELFF. The CDR3 region has the DNA TGCGCCAGCAAACTAGCGACGAACACCGGGGAGCTGTTTTTT.

This chain links TRBV27 with TRBJ2-1, with 16 bases lining up with TRBD2. CDR1 and CDR2 from the germline V gene are MNHEY and SMNVEV (reference sequence). The CDR3 spans 20 residues. The ends lost 7 bases at V and 0 bases at J; junction bases unmatched: 12. The CDR3 DNA reads as TGTGCCAGCAACCCACCGGGACTAGCGGGAGGGCCGGGCTCCTACAATGAGCAGTTCTTC. Translated: CASNPPGLAGGPGSYNEQFF.

The rearrangement links TRBV7-2 to TRBJ2-3, with 9 positions matching TRBD1. The CDR3 is made up of 16 amino acids. Per the germline V gene, CDR1 is SGHTA and CDR2 is FQGNSA. V lost 5 bases and J lost 1; bases outside the gene matches: 7. CDR3 bases: TGTGCCAGCAGCACCCGGGACAGGGTCGGCACAGATACGCAGTATTTT. Protein sequence: CASSTRDRVGTDTQYF.

The rearrangement uses TRBV5-4 and TRBJ2-1; 7 bases map to TRBD2. This CDR3 has 15 residues. Trimming removed 0 bases from V and 8 bases from J; junction bases left unmatched: 8. Germline CDR1 and CDR2: SGHNT and YYREEE (reference sequence). The DNA for the CDR3 is TGTGCCAGCAGCTTGGTTGGCGGGAGTAGCCATGAGCAGTTCTTC. It codes for CASSLVGGSSHEQFF.

A few counts support this clone. The V call is TRBV2, the J call TRBJ2-1; 9 positions agree with TRBD1. Per germline, CDR1 SNHLY and CDR2 FYNNEI. Trimming removed 6 bases from V and 8 bases from J; junction bases left unmatched: 8. The CDR3 consists of 14 residues. CDR3 sequence: CASRHGTGSDEQFF. In DNA form, the CDR3 reads TGTGCCAGCAGGCACGGGACAGGGTCGGATGAGCAGTTCTTC.

This clone was seen a few times. The CDR3 region is CASKDSNTEAFF. CDR3 nucleotide sequence: TGTGCCAGTAAGGACAGTAACACTGAAGCTTTCTTT. The V and J genes are TRBV6-5 and TRBJ1-1; a weak D match, TRBD1 (6 bases). Germline V gives CDR1 MNHEY, CDR2 SVGAGI. Trimming pared 9 bases from V and 2 bases from J, leaving 10 bases between. CDR3 length: 12 residues.

In this sample, this clone turned up a few times. CDR3 in DNA: TGTGCCAGCAGCCTAGGAGGGACAGGGGTCCACTACGAGCAGTACTTC. Amino acid sequence: CASSLGGTGVHYEQYF. This chain joins TRBV11-2 and TRBJ2-7; TRBD1 matches 10 bases. The germline CDR1 and CDR2 sequences are SGHAT and FQNNGV. The trim removed 5 bases at V and 3 bases at J, leaving 10 bases unmatched. The CDR3 sequence is 16 residues long.

The rearrangement uses TRBV11-2 and TRBJ1-2; TRBD1 matches 10 bases. V was pared by 4 bases and J by 3 bases, with 5 bases of the junction left unmatched. This CDR3 has 15 amino acids. Germline-derived CDR1 and CDR2 are SGHAT and FQNNGV. CDR3 coding DNA: TGTGCCAGCAGCTCCCGAGGGACAGGGGACTATGGCTACACCTTC. It specifies CASSSRGTGDYGYTF.

CDR3 in DNA: TGTGCCAGCGCGACAGGGTTTAATCAGCCCCAGCATTTT. Protein product: CASATGFNQPQHF. The V call is TRBV7-2, the J call TRBJ1-5; 7 bases agree with TRBD1. The V segment lost 8 bases and the J segment 4 bases; nucleotides outside the gene matches: 5. The CDR3 spans 13 residues. Germline assignment: CDR1 SGHTA and CDR2 FQGNSA.

This chain links TRBV5-4 with TRBJ2-7; 9 positions agree with TRBD2. This CDR3 has 14 residues. Germline values: CDR1 SGHNT, CDR2 YYREEE (reference sequence). V shed 3 bases, J shed 3 bases, and the junction held 4 bases outside the gene matches. CDR3 coding DNA: TGTGCCAGCAGCTCAGCGGGAGGTGGCTACGAGCAGTACTTC. Its protein is CASSSAGGGYEQYF.

This clone showed up just a few times. The J gene is TRBJ1-2, the V gene TRBV10-1; maybe TRBD1 (5 bases). V was pared by 3 bases and J by 7 bases, with 12 bases between. The CDR3 sequence is 13 residues long. The V gene's germline CDR1 is WNHNN and CDR2 SYGVQD (reference sequence). The CDR3 bases are TGCGCCAGCAGTGAAGGGGACGGCTCTGGCTACACCTTC. Translation: CASSEGDGSGYTF.

The chain employs TRBV11-2 and TRBJ2-3; a weak D match, TRBD1 (6 bases). V dropped 2 bases and J dropped 3 bases, with 12 bases sitting between them. CDR1 SGHAT and CDR2 FQNNGV come from the germline V gene. This CDR3 comprises 15 residues. The CDR3 spells CASSLSGQRTDTQYF. CDR3 sequence (DNA): TGTGCCAGCAGCTTAAGTGGACAGAGGACAGATACGCAGTATTTT.

This clone was counted a few times. V gene TRBV14 combines with J gene TRBJ1-1; no definite D call. Trimming stripped 4 bases from V and 1 base from J, with 7 bases between. The CDR3 has 13 residues. From germline, CDR1 is SGHDN and CDR2 FVKESK. CDR3 DNA sequence: TGTGCCAGCAGCCTCTCAAGGAACACTGAAGCTTTCTTT. It translates to CASSLSRNTEAFF.

V is TRBV7-2 and J is TRBJ2-1, with 11 bases fitting TRBD2. Germline assignment: CDR1 SGHTA and CDR2 FQGNSA. V lost 5 bases and J lost 4; bases outside the gene matches: 7. The CDR3 runs 16 residues. CDR3 bases: TGTGCCAGCAGCCAGACCGGGACTAGCGGTTACAATGAGCAGTTCTTC. It encodes CASSQTGTSGYNEQFF.

This clone was found once. The chain is built from TRBV9 and TRBJ2-5; 7 positions agree with TRBD1. There are 15 residues in the CDR3. Per germline, CDR1 SGDLS and CDR2 YYNGEE. V was clipped by 1 base and J by 5 bases; unmatched bases: 8. The CDR3 DNA reads as TGTGCCAGCAGCGTAAATCCGGGACAGCACGAGACCCAGTACTTC. It specifies CASSVNPGQHETQYF.

There are a few counts of this clone. The identical CDR3 is also encoded by other nucleotide sequences in the sample. The chain couples TRBV14 to TRBJ2-1; D not certain. The CDR3 is 13 amino acids. Trimming left V 4 bases short and J 6 bases short, with 10 bases between. Germline CDR1 is SGHDN and CDR2 is FVKESK. In DNA, the CDR3 is TGTGCCAGCAGCCCTGGTCTTCTCAATGAGCAGTTCTTC. This codes for CASSPGLLNEQFF.

Concerning this clone: This sample includes further DNA sequences coding for the same CDR3. The CDR3 is CASSPDRGTGELFF. In nucleotides, the CDR3 is TGTGCCAGCAGCCCGGACAGGGGCACCGGGGAGCTGTTTTTT. The rearrangement links TRBV7-7 to TRBJ2-2; the match to TRBD1 covers 9 bases. The J segment lost 4 bases and the V segment lost 5 bases, leaving 2 bases of the junction unmatched. CDR1 is SSHAT, CDR2 FNYEAQ, per germline (reference sequence). The CDR3 covers 14 residues.

This chain links TRBV28 with TRBJ2-7; perhaps D is TRBD1 or TRBD2 (5 bases each). Trimming shortened V by 7 bases and J by 6 bases, and 19 bases separated the two germline ends. The CDR3 length is 14 residues. Germline V gene lookup returns CDR1 MDHEN and CDR2 SYDVKM. The CDR3 DNA reads as TGTGCCAGCACCTCGTGGAGAGCCGGGACCGAGCAGTACTTC. Protein product: CASTSWRAGTEQYF.

The chain recombines TRBV19 with TRBJ2-4; unclear D gene. The CDR3 is 16 residues long. The germline gives CDR1 LNHDA, CDR2 SQIVND (reference sequence). V was trimmed by 3 bases and J by 0 bases, leaving 12 bases between them. The CDR3 spells CASSMLSALAKNIQYF. The DNA for the CDR3 is TGTGCCAGTAGTATGTTGTCTGCTCTAGCCAAAAACATTCAGTACTTC.

V is TRBV10-1 and J is TRBJ2-1, with a possible D match to TRBD2 (6 bases). The germline CDR1 and CDR2 sequences are WNHNN and SYGVQD (reference sequence). Trimming took off 9 bases at V and 4 bases at J, with 16 bases between the two ends. This CDR3 has 14 residues. This chain's CDR3 is CASSSGLPYNEQFF. For the CDR3, the DNA is TGCGCCAGTTCCTCGGGACTCCCGTACAATGAGCAGTTCTTC.